This T cell receptor (beta chain) was identified in a study of cytomegalovirus exposure and HLA in healthy donors. The protocol was immunoSEQ multiplex PCR, while the TCRdb copy is restricted to in-frame clones and leaves out a portion. The sample records some 160,000 clones, 88% being singletons. J was trimmed by 7 bases and V by 5 bases; bases with no gene match: 14. CDR3 size: 16 residues. CDR1 is MNHEY and CDR2 is SMNVEV in the germline V gene (reference sequence). This clone was seen a single time. Its antigen is unknown. Study-wide results and limits: Most TCR sequences were rare, but some public TCRs occurred in many donors.

The TCR sequence derives from a man aged 18-30 years in good health and CMV-seronegative. This rearrangement joins TRBV27 to TRBJ2-7; 10 nucleotides match TRBD1. Sequenced material: PBMCs. The CDR3 nucleotides read TGTGCCAGCAGTCCCTCCCTAGGACAGGGGGGGAGAGAGCAGTACTTC. Translated, it gives CASSPSLGQGGREQYF.